The clone carrying this T cell receptor beta chain appeared a few times. The data belong to a study of blood T cell repertoires in COVID-19. Study as a whole: Collection of acute and convalescent COVID-19 samples took place in the United States, Italy and Spain. The analysed material was cDNA or gDNA that came from T cells, B-cell-depleted T cells, or PBMCs.

This CDR3 spans 14 amino acids. Trimming removed 7 bases at V and 5 bases at J, with 13 bases between. Germline CDR1 SGHRS, CDR2 YFSETQ. The authors' processing: Amplification of reference gene primers provided the estimated nucleated cell counts. This table comes from immunoSEQ multiplex PCR, and its TCRdb copy is limited to in-frame clones, with some not included. The V and J calls and the clone size are those of that table, but D and trimming were determined from the DNA. The sample lists some 150,000 clones, approximately 84% occurring once. The sample comprised peripheral blood. The chain has TRBV5-1 and TRBJ1-6; D remains unclear. The clonotype comes from a human donor in a cohort sampled during active COVID-19. The CDR3 protein is CASRYQANNSPLHF. As DNA, the CDR3 is TGCGCCAGCCGATACCAGGCAAATAATTCACCCCTCCACTTT.